This record covers a single T cell receptor beta chain. The repertoire was sequenced with immunoSEQ multiplex PCR; TCRdb's copy has only in-frame clones and lacks some. Among 14,000 to 15,000 clones listed, 80% to 90% were seen once. The CDR3 is 14 amino acids. Trimming removed 1 base at V and 1 base at J, with 7 bases between. CDR1 KGHSH and CDR2 LQKENI come from the germline V gene. The data are from a study of monozygotic twins with cystic fibrosis. Study-wide background: Libraries were built from about 3 micrograms of fragmented DNA using 15 PCR cycles.

Sequencing was performed on blood. The receptor's source is a boy between 10 and 17 years old with cystic fibrosis. This chain links TRBV18 with TRBJ1-1, with unresolved D. CDR3 DNA sequence: TGTGCCAGCTCACCACTAGACAAGAACACTGAAGCTTTCTTT. Protein: CASSPLDKNTEAFF. Using reference TRBV18 and TRBJ1-1 for the parts outside the CDR3, the full variable domain is NAGVMQNPRHLVRRRGQEARLRCSPMKGHSHVYWYRQLPEEGLKFMVYLQKENIIDESGMPKERFSAEFPKEGPSILRIQQVVRGDSAAYFCASSPLDKNTEAFFGQGTRLTVV.